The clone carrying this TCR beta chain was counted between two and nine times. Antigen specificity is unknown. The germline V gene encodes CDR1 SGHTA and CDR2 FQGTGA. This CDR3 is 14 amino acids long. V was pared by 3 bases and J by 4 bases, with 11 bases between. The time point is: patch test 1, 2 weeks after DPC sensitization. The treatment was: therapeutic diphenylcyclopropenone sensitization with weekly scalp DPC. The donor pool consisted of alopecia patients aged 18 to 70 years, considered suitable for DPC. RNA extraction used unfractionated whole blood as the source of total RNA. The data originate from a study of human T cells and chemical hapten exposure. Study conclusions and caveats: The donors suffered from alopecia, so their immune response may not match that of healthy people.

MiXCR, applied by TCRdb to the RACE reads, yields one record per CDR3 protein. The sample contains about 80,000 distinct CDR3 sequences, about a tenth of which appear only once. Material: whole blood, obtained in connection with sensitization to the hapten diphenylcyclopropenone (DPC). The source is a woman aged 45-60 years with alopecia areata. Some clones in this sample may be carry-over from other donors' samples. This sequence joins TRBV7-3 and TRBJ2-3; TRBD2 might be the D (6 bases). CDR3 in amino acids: CASSFRGSADTQYF. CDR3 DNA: TGTGCCAGCAGCTTCCGGGGGAGTGCAGATACGCAGTATTTT.